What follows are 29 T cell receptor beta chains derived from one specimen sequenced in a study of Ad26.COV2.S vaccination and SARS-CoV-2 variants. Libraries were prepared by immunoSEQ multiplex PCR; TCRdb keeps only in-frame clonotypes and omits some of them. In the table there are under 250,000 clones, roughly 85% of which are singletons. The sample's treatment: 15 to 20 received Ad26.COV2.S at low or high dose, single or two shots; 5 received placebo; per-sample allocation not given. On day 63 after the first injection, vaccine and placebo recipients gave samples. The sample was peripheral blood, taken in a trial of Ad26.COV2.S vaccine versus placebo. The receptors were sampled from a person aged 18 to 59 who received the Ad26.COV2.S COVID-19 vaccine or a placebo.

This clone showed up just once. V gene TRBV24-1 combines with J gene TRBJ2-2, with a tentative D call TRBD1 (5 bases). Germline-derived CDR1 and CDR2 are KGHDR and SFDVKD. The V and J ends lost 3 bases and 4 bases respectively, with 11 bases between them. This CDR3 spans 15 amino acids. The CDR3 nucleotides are TGTGCCACCAGTGATACAGGTTTAAGCACCGGGGAGCTGTTTTTT. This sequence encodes CATSDTGLSTGELFF.

The CDR3 region is CASSTTDSSGNTIYF. In DNA form, the CDR3 reads TGTGCCAGTAGTACTACGGACAGCTCTGGAAACACCATATATTTT. This rearrangement joins TRBV19 to TRBJ1-3; D might be TRBD1 (6 bases). CDR3 size: 15 residues. The germline V gene encodes CDR1 LNHDA and CDR2 SQIVND (reference sequence). Trimming removed 4 bases from V and 0 bases from J, with 10 bases in between.

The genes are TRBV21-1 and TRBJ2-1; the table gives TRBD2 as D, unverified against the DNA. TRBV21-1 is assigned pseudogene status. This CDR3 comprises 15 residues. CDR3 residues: CASSMKTAAHNEQFF. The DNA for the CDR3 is TGTGCTAGCAGCATGAAAACAGCGGCTCACAATGAGCAGTTCTTC.

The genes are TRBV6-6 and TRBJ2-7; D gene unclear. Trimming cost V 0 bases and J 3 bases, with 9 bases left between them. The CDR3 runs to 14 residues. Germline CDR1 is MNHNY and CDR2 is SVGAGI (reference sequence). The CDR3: CASSYSPTNYEQYF. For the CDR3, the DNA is TGTGCCAGCAGTTACTCCCCGACCAACTACGAGCAGTACTTC.

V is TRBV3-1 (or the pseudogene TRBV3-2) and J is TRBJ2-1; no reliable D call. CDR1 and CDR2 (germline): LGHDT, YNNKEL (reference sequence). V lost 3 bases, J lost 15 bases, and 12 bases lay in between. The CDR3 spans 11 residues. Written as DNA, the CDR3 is TGTGCCAGCAGCCATGGGGTAATAAGGTTCTTC. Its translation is CASSHGVIRFF.

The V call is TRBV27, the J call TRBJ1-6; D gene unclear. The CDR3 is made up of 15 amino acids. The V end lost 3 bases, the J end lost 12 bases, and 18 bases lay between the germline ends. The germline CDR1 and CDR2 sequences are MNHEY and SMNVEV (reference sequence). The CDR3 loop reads CASSFTLPRAGPLHF. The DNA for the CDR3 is TGTGCCAGCAGTTTCACTCTGCCCCGGGCGGGACCCCTCCACTTT.

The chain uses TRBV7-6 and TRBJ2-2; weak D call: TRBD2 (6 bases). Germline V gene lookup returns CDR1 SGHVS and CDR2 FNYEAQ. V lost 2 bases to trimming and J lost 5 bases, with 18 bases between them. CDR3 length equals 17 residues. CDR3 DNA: TGTGCCAGCAGCTTAACTTATCGCCTAGGAGGGACCGGGGAGCTGTTTTTT. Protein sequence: CASSLTYRLGGTGELFF.

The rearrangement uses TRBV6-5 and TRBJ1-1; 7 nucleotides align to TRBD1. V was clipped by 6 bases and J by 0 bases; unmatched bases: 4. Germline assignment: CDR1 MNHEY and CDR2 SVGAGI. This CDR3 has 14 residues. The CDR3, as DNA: TGTGCCAGCAGCCCGGGACAGATGAACACTGAAGCTTTCTTT. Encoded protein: CASSPGQMNTEAFF.

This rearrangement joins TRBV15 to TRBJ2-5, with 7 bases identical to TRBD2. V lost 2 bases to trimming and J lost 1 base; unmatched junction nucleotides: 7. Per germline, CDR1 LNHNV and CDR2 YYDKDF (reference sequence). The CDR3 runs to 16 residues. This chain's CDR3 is CATSRSGGSSQETQYF. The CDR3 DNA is TGTGCCACCAGCAGAAGTGGCGGGAGTTCCCAAGAGACCCAGTACTTC.

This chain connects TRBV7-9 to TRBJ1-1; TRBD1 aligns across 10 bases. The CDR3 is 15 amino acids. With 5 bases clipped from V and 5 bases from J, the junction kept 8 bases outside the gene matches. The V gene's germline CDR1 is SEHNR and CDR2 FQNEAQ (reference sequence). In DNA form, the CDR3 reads TGTGCCAGCAGCATCCGGACAGGGGGGAATACTGAAGCTTTCTTT. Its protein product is CASSIRTGGNTEAFF.

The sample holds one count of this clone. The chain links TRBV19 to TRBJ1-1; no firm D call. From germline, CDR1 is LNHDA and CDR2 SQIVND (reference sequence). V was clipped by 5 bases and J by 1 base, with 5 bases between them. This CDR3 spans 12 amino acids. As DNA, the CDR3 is TGTGCCAGTAGTCGCCGGAACACTGAAGCTTTCTTT. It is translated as CASSRRNTEAFF.

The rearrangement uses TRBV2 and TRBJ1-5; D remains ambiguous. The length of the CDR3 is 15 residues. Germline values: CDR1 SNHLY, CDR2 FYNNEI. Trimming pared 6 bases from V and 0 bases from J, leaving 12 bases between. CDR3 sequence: CASRMGPNSNQPQHF. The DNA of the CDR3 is TGTGCCAGCAGGATGGGTCCTAATAGCAATCAGCCCCAGCATTTT.

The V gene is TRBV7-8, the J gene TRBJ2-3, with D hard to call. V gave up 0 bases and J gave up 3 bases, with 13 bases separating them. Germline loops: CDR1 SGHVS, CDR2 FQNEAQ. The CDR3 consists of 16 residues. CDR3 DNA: TGTGCCAGCAGCTTAGCGAACTCTCACACAACAGATACGCAGTATTTT. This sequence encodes CASSLANSHTTDTQYF. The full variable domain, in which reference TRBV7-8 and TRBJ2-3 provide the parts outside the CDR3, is GAGVSQSPRYKVAKRGQDVALRCDPISGHVSLFWYQQALGQGPEFLTYFQNEAQLDKSGLPSDRFFAERPEGSVSTLKIQRTQQEDSAVYLCASSLANSHTTDTQYFGPGTRLTVL.

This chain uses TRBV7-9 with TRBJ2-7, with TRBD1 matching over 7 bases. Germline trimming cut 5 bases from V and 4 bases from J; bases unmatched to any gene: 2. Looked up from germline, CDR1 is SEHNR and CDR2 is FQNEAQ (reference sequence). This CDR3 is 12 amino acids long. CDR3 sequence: CASSRTGYEQYF. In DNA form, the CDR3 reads TGTGCCAGCAGCCGGACAGGTTACGAGCAGTACTTC.

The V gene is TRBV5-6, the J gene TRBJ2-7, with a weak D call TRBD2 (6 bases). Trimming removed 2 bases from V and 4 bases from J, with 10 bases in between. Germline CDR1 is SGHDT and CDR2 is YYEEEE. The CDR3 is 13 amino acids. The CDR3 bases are TGTGCCAGCAGCTTCGGGACTCGATACGAGCAGTACTTC. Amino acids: CASSFGTRYEQYF.

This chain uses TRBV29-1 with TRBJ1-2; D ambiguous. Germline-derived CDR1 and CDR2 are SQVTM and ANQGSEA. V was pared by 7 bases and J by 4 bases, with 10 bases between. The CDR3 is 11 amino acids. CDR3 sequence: CSAPSGYGYTF. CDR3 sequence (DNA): TGCAGCGCTCCCTCCGGCTATGGCTACACCTTC.

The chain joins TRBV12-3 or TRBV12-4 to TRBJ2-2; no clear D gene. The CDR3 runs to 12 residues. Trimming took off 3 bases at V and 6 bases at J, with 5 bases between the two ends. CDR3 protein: CASSFAAGELFF. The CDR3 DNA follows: TGTGCCAGCAGTTTTGCAGCCGGGGAGCTGTTTTTT.

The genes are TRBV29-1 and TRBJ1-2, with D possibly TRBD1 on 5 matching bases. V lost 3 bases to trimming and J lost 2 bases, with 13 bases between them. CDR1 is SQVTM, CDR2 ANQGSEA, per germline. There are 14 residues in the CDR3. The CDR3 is CSVEPGRQNYGYTF. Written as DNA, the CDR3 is TGCAGCGTTGAGCCGGGACGGCAAAACTATGGCTACACCTTC. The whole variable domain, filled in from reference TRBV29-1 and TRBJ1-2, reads SAVISQKPSRDICQRGTSLTIQCQVDSQVTMMFWYRQQPGQSLTLIATANQGSEATYESGFVIDKFPISRPNLTFSTLTVSNMSPEDSSIYLCSVEPGRQNYGYTFGSGTRLTVV.

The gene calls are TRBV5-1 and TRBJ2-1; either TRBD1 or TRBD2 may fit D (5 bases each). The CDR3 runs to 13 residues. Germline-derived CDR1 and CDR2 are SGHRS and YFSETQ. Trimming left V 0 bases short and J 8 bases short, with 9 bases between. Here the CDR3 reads CASSLVREYEQFF. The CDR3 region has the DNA TGCGCCAGCAGCTTGGTCAGGGAGTATGAGCAGTTCTTC.

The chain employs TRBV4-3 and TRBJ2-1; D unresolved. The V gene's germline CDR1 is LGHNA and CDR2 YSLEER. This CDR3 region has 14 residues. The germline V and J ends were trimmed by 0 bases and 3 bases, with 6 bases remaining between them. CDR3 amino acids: CASSQDRIYNEQFF. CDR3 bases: TGCGCCAGCAGCCAAGATCGGATCTACAATGAGCAGTTCTTC.

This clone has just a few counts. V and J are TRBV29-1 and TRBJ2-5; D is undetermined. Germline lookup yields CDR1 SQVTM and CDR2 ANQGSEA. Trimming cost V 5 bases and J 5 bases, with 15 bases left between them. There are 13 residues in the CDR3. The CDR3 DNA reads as TGCAGCGTTAGGCAGCTAGAATTCGAGACCCAGTACTTC. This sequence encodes CSVRQLEFETQYF.

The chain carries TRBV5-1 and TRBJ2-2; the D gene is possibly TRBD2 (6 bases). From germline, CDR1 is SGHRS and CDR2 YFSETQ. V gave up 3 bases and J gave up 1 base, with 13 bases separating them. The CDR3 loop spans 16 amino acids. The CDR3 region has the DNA TGCGCCAGCAGCTCGTCCGGGACTCAGAACACCGGGGAGCTGTTTTTT. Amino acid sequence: CASSSSGTQNTGELFF.

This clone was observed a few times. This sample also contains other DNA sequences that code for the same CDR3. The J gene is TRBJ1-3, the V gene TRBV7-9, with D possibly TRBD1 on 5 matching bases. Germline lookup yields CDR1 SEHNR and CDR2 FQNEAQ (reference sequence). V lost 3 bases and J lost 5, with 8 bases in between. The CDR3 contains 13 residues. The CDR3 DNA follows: TGTGCCAGCAGCTTCAGGGAGAGAAACACCATATATTTT. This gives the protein CASSFRERNTIYF.

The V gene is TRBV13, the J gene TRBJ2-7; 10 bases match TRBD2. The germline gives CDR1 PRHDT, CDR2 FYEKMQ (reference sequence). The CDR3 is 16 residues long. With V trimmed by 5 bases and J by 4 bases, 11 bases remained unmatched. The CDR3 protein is CASSAGSGRASYEQYV. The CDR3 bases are TGTGCCAGCAGCGCGGGCAGCGGGAGGGCGAGTTACGAGCAGTACGTC.

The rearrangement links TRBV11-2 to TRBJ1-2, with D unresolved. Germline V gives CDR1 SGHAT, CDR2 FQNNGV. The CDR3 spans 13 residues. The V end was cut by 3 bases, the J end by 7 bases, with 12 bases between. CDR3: CASSLISAVGYTF. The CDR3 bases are TGTGCCAGCAGCTTGATCAGTGCGGTTGGCTACACCTTC.

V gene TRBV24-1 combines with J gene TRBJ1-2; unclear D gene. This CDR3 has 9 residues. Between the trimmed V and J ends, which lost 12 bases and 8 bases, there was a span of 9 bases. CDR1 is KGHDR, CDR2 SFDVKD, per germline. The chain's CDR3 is CAPLGGYTF. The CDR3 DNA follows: TGTGCCCCACTAGGGGGCTACACCTTC.

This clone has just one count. CDR3 protein: CARSLRGILDTQSSYNSPLHF. CDR3 in DNA: TGTGCCAGAAGCCTCCGTGGTATCTTGGACACACAGAGCTCCTATAATTCACCCCTCCACTTT. This rearrangement joins TRBV5-3 to TRBJ1-6; TRBD1 is a possible D gene (5 bases). TRBV5-3 is an open reading frame, and its role is uncertain. This CDR3 contains 21 residues. Trimming cost V 4 bases and J 0 bases, with 26 bases left between them.

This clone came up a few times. The CDR3 region is CASSLLGLEQYF. The CDR3 DNA reads TGTGCCAGCAGTTTATTGGGGCTCGAGCAGTACTTC. This sequence joins TRBV12-3 or TRBV12-4 and TRBJ2-7; weak D call: TRBD1 (5 bases). Trimming removed 2 bases from V and 6 bases from J, with 8 bases in between. The CDR3 length is 12 residues.

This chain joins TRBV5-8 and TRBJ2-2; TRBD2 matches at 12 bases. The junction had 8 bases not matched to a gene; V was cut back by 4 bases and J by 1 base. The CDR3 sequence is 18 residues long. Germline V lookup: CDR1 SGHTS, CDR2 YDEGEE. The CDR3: CASSTGRTSGMNTGELFF. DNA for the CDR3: TGTGCCAGCAGCACGGGAAGGACTAGCGGGATGAACACCGGGGAGCTGTTTTTT.